A selection of T cell receptor beta chains follows, all from one sample in a study of cytomegalovirus exposure and HLA in healthy donors. Sequenced by immunoSEQ multiplex PCR; TCRdb stores in-frame clones only, minus some. The table records about 200,000 clones, roughly 90% of them present only once. Sequencing was performed on PBMCs. The receptors here all came from a woman aged 30 to 39 in good health and CMV-seronegative. The CDR3 runs from the conserved cysteine through the conserved F or W. A D gene is named only where the DNA matches it firmly. The size of a clone is reported for some rows only, either as once, few or many, or as a class for expanded clones.

CASSDRNTGELFF,TGTGCCAGCAGTGACAGGAACACCGGGGAGCTGTTTTTT,-,13,TRBV6-1,-,TRBJ2-2
CASSFSGTGGVFSYGYTF,TGTGCCAGCAGCTTCTCCGGGACAGGGGGCGTTTTTTCCTATGGCTACACCTTC,TRBD1,18,TRBV5-6,-,TRBJ1-2
CASSSGGGTEAFF,TGTGCCAGCAGCAGTGGGGGCGGAACTGAAGCTTTCTTT,-,13,TRBV7-9,-,TRBJ1-1
CASSSDSLYGYTF,TGCGCCAGCAGCTCAGACAGCCTCTATGGCTACACCTTC,-,13,TRBV5-1,-,TRBJ1-2
CASRRPREGNEQFF,TGTGCCAGCAGGAGACCCCGGGAGGGAAATGAGCAGTTCTTC,-,14,TRBV21-1,-,TRBJ2-1
CASSALGGADEKLFF,TGTGCCAGCAGTGCGTTAGGGGGGGCGGACGAAAAACTGTTTTTT,-,15,TRBV28,-,TRBJ1-4
CASSPTGYNEQFF,TGTGCCAGCAGCCCCACGGGTTACAATGAGCAGTTCTTC,-,13,TRBV7-3,-,TRBJ2-1
CASSVGPGGSYEQYF,TGTGCCAGCAGCGTAGGACCCGGCGGCTCCTACGAGCAGTACTTC,-,15,TRBV9,-,TRBJ2-7
CASSLSRRNTEAFF,TGTGCCAGCAGCTTATCCCGCAGGAACACTGAAGCTTTCTTT,-,14,TRBV27,once,TRBJ1-1
CASSSGLREQFF,TGTGCCAGCAGCTCAGGACTCAGGGAGCAGTTCTTC,-,12,TRBV7-2,-,TRBJ2-1
CASSSHRGPGTEAFF,TGTGCCAGCAGCTCTCACAGGGGACCAGGCACTGAAGCTTTCTTT,TRBD1,15,TRBV11-3,-,TRBJ1-1
CAIRTSGRTGELFF,TGTGCCATCAGGACTAGCGGGAGGACCGGGGAGCTGTTTTTT,TRBD2,14,TRBV10-3,-,TRBJ2-2
CASSQEGTPSTDTQYF,TGCGCCAGCAGCCAAGAAGGGACTCCAAGCACAGATACGCAGTATTTT,-,16,TRBV4-1,-,TRBJ2-3
CASSGLLAGGELFF,TGTGCCAGCAGTGGATTACTAGCGGGGGGGGAGCTGTTTTTT,TRBD2,14,TRBV28,-,TRBJ2-2
CASRWTSADTQYF,TGTGCCAGCAGGTGGACTAGTGCAGATACGCAGTATTTT,TRBD2,13,TRBV27,-,TRBJ2-3
CASSLGTGVSSETQYF,TGCGCCAGCAGCTTAGGGACAGGGGTTTCATCAGAGACCCAGTACTTC,TRBD1,16,TRBV5-1,-,TRBJ2-5
CASSVLDRGSSPLHF,TGCGCCAGCAGTGTGCTGGACAGGGGGAGTTCACCCCTCCACTTT,TRBD1,15,TRBV10-1,-,TRBJ1-6
CASSLTPGQGPRGTDTQYF,TGTGCCAGCAGTTTAACCCCGGGACAGGGACCCAGGGGCACAGATACGCAGTATTTT,TRBD1,19,TRBV7-9,-,TRBJ2-3
CASSLARGTGRWGEQYF,TGTGCCAGCAGCTTAGCCCGTGGGACAGGGCGATGGGGCGAGCAGTACTTC,TRBD1,17,TRBV11-2,-,TRBJ2-7
CASSLERAYHNEQFF,TGTGCCAGCAGCTTGGAGCGGGCGTACCACAATGAGCAGTTCTTC,-,15,TRBV5-1,-,TRBJ2-1
CAISESGGRSNQPQHF,TGTGCCATCAGTGAGTCGGGGGGAAGAAGCAATCAGCCCCAGCATTTT,-,16,TRBV10-3,-,TRBJ1-5
CASSFDLTGEQFF,TGCGCCAGCAGCTTCGACCTCACGGGTGAGCAGTTCTTC,-,13,TRBV5-1,-,TRBJ2-1
CASSMGRLGGSNEKLFF,TGTGCCAGTAGTATGGGAAGGTTAGGAGGTTCTAATGAAAAACTGTTTTTT,-,17,TRBV19,-,TRBJ1-4
CSSSFKGGQGAYTEAFF,TGTTCCAGCAGCTTTAAAGGGGGACAGGGGGCTTACACTGAAGCTTTCTTT,TRBD1,17,TRBV7-9,-,TRBJ1-1
CASSPRPPTSGSVEETQYF,TGTGCCAGCTCACCACGACCTCCCACTAGCGGGAGTGTGGAGGAGACCCAGTACTTC,TRBD2,19,TRBV18,-,TRBJ2-5
CASSYRTSGIQGETQYF,TGTGCCAGCAGTTATCGGACTAGCGGGATTCAGGGAGAGACCCAGTACTTC,TRBD2,17,TRBV27,-,TRBJ2-5
CASSVSGTFYEQYF,TGTGCCAGCAGTGTGAGCGGGACCTTCTACGAGCAGTACTTC,TRBD2,14,TRBV6-1,once,TRBJ2-7
CASRTGRHGYTF,TGTGCCAGCCGGACAGGTCGTCATGGCTACACCTTC,TRBD1,12,TRBV6-5,-,TRBJ1-2
CASSEAPRVTQYF,TGTGCCAGCAGTGAAGCCCCCCGTGTTACCCAGTACTTC,-,13,TRBV2,once,TRBJ2-5
CASTLYLIFQGDGYTF,TGTGCCAGTACCCTTTACTTGATCTTCCAGGGCGATGGCTACACCTTC,-,16,TRBV19,-,TRBJ1-2
CASSLYLTGLPQYPLSNQPQHF,TGCGCCAGCAGCCTATACCTGACAGGTCTCCCACAATATCCCCTTAGCAATCAGCCCCAGCATTTT,-,22,TRBV5-1,-,TRBJ1-5
CASSSGQPGNTIYF,TGTGCCAGCAGCTCTGGACAGCCTGGAAACACCATATATTTT,-,14,TRBV11-3,-,TRBJ1-3
CASSPGGYYEQYF,TGTGCCAGCTCCCCAGGGGGGTACTACGAGCAGTACTTC,-,13,TRBV18,-,TRBJ2-7
CASSQGGSGGYNEQFF,TGTGCCAGCAGCCAAGGGGGGAGCGGGGGCTACAATGAGCAGTTCTTC,TRBD2,16,TRBV4-2,-,TRBJ2-1
CASSDDTHTEAFF,TGTGCCAGCAGTGATGACACTCACACTGAAGCTTTCTTT,-,13,TRBV2,-,TRBJ1-1
CASSLLTGNEQFF,TGTGCCAGCAGCTTACTGACGGGGAATGAGCAGTTCTTC,-,13,TRBV7-3,-,TRBJ2-1
CASSSGGTLGMNTEAFF,TGTGCCAGCAGCTCAGGCGGGACGTTAGGCATGAACACTGAAGCTTTCTTT,-,17,TRBV7-9,-,TRBJ1-1
CASSERGLANEQFF,TGTGCCAGCAGTGAAAGGGGGCTTGCCAATGAGCAGTTCTTC,TRBD1,14,TRBV6-1,-,TRBJ2-1
CASSLEAGYVYTF,TGCGCCAGCAGCTTGGAGGCAGGCTATGTCTACACCTTC,-,13,TRBV5-1,once,TRBJ1-2
CASSLDGTTNEKLFF,TGTGCCAGCAGCTTGGACGGGACAACTAATGAAAAACTGTTTTTT,-,15,TRBV5-4,few,TRBJ1-4
CASSLIGGGREKLFF,TGTGCCAGCAGCCTGATAGGGGGGGGCCGAGAAAAACTGTTTTTT,-,15,TRBV14,once,TRBJ1-4